These 3 T cell receptor beta chains share one sample of origin, sequenced in a study of T cells in Graves' hyperthyroidism and ophthalmopathy (dated by TCRdb to between 2019 and 2020). The method was multiplex PCR. TCRdb lists the instrument as Illumina HiSeq 2000. TCR beta CDR3 regions were amplified from RNA transcripts. For the first round of RT-PCR on the TCR CDR3, the HTBI primer set was used together with the Qiagen OneStep RT-PCR kit. In TCRdb, the public reads were trimmed at Q25 with fastp and aligned with MiXCR, with productive beta chains retained. Rows are unified per CDR3 protein, each entry keeping the most common DNA and genes. This sample holds approximately 400,000 distinct CDR3 sequences; more than 11% were observed only once. Jointly, the top ten make up roughly 9.6% of the sample. Sequenced input: blood. The source is a woman between 55 and 75 years old with Graves' hyperthyroidism.

The chain recombines TRBV18 with TRBJ1-1; D not certain. V lost 4 bases and J lost 5, with 11 bases in between. Germline CDR1 KGHSH, CDR2 LQKENI. The CDR3 extends over 13 amino acids. DNA for the CDR3: TGTGCCAGCTCACTCAACCGGTGGACTGAAGCTTTCTTT. It yields the protein CASSLNRWTEAFF.

This CDR3 is CASSLRGTGGAYEQYF. The CDR3 nucleotides read TGTGCCAGCAGCTTGCGAGGGACAGGGGGCGCCTACGAGCAGTACTTC. This rearrangement joins TRBV7-9 to TRBJ2-7; 12 nucleotides agree with TRBD1. Losses at the gene ends were 3 bases for V and 2 bases for J; bases not matched to a gene: 5. Germline CDR1 reads SEHNR; CDR2 reads FQNEAQ (reference sequence). The CDR3 totals 16 residues.

This clonotype was detected only a few times. V is TRBV6-1 and J is TRBJ2-1, with D possibly being TRBD1 or TRBD2 (6 bases each). Per the germline V gene, CDR1 is MNHNS and CDR2 is SASEGT. Trimming stripped 6 bases from V and 7 bases from J, with 16 bases between. The CDR3 is 14 amino acids. CDR3: CASSPGAPGNEQFF. DNA of the CDR3: TGTGCCAGCAGCCCGGGGGCTCCAGGGAATGAGCAGTTCTTC.